This paragraph reports one TCR beta chain. Its cognate antigen is unknown. The length of the CDR3 is 16 residues. V lost 7 bases and J lost 0; bases outside the gene matches: 9. CDR1 is SGHVS, CDR2 FNYEAQ, per germline. These data belong to a study of OX40 agonist ivuxolimab in advanced cancers. Looking at the study overall: A history of anti-PD-1, anti-PD-L1 or anti-CTLA-4 therapy was acceptable, and approximately 39% had some.

Study results and limitations: Clonal expansion was among the lowest in partial responders at 0.1-3.0 mg/kg, especially CD8+.

The assay was immunoSEQ multiplex PCR, and TCRdb's table has in-frame clones only and misses some. Among roughly 60,000 clones listed, around four fifths were seen once. This clonotype was obtained from an adult with an advanced solid tumor such as melanoma, head and neck, liver or kidney cancer. The rearrangement uses TRBV7-6 and TRBJ2-1; 7 positions match TRBD1. The sequencing here drew on CD4+ or CD8+ T cells sorted from blood, taken in a trial of the OX40 agonist ivuxolimab. CDR3: CASMGLQGSSYNEQFF. The CDR3 region has the DNA TGTGCCAGCATGGGATTACAGGGGAGCTCCTACAATGAGCAGTTCTTC.